The TCR beta chain described here comes from a study of CD8 T cells in Susac syndrome (dated by TCRdb to about 2019). General notes on the study: Repertoire sequencing was used to test whether CD8+ T cell activation and differentiation in Susac syndrome was antigen driven. CD8+ T cell repertoire clonality was compared between 12 healthy donors, some 14 Susac syndrome patients and 15 multiple sclerosis patients.

From a lookup of the germline V gene, CDR1 and CDR2 are SGHRS and YFSETQ. V lost 3 bases and J lost 8 bases; the stretch between them is 18 bases long. Its CDR3 holds 15 amino acids, cysteine through phenylalanine. Just CDR3 DNA is preserved here, 45 bases in frame from base 1. Peripheral blood CD8+ and CD4+ T cells from healthy donors, Susac syndrome patients and multiple sclerosis patients were profiled using high-throughput TCR beta sequencing. Treatment-naive patients with stable or active relapsing-remitting disease fulfilling revised McDonald criteria were used as multiple sclerosis controls. Bulk CD8+ and CD4+ T cells were purified magnetically by negative isolation, whereas CD8+ TEMRA cells were enriched by FACS. Blood was drawn into EDTA tubes, processed within 24 hours, and PBMCs were isolated by density gradient centrifugation. PBMCs destined for TCR sequencing were cryopreserved in liquid nitrogen and later thawed in a 37 °C water bath. The sorted or isolated CD4+, CD8+ and CD8+ TEMRA cells had a purity of 90% or higher.

RNA was extracted with the RNeasy kit and roughly 0.45 to 1 ug was reverse transcribed using random hexamers. The immunoSEQ multiplex PCR assay, which covers 54 Vbeta and 13 Jbeta segments, was used to amplify TCR beta CDR3 regions. PCR amplification bias was corrected by using a synthetic template baseline for primer optimization and computational correction. The authors processed their data as follows. Reads were assigned to V, D and J genes according to IMGT and analyzed in immunoSEQ Analyzer, with only productive sequences retained. Clonality was computed as one minus Shannon entropy normalized by log2 of the number of productive unique sequences. Public and private clones were assessed among the 100 most prevalent clones of each patient and control. Clones were defined as Susac-specific if absent from the healthy and MS cohorts, from approximately 1,100 published viral clones and from other ImmuneACCESS disease sequences. TCRdb redid the processing of the public reads, applying fastp at Q25 and MiXCR, and retained in-frame beta chains. CDR3 protein sequences are deduplicated, and each keeps its most common genes and DNA. The V and J calls and clone size come from TCRdb's table, not from the authors' own analysis. The sample table contains fewer than 100,000 distinct CDR3 sequences; only one count was recorded for roughly nine tenths of them. Around 0.49% of the sample belongs to the ten largest clones.

About this clonotype itself: What this receptor recognizes is not known. No base quality values were provided; no much bigger clone lies one nucleotide off.

Study-wide conclusions, independent of this receptor: The TCR sequencing and HLA analysis was acknowledged to have included a relatively small number of individuals.

This sequence originates from a human donor with multiple sclerosis. The sample was CD8+ T cells from PBMCs. The V gene is TRBV5-1 and the J gene is TRBJ2-1; TRBD1 could be the D gene, as 6 bases match. The CDR3 loop reads CASSSEVGEGDEQFF. The DNA sequence reads TGCGCCAGCAGCTCGGAGGTGGGTGAGGGGGATGAGCAGTTCTTC. When the CDR3 is completed using the reference TRBV5-1 and TRBJ2-1 genes on either side, the full variable domain is KAGVTQTPRYLIKTRGQQVTLSCSPISGHRSVSWYQQTPGQGLQFLFEYFSETQRNKGNFPGRFSGRQFSNSRSEMNVSTLELGDSALYLCASSSEVGEGDEQFFGPGTRLTVL.